The TCR beta chain described here comes from a study of cytomegalovirus exposure and HLA in healthy donors. Researchers ran the PCR with 60 Vbeta and 13 Jbeta primers. Profiling relied on immunoSEQ multiplex PCR, and the TCRdb table lists in-frame clones only, not all of them. The sample includes 80,000 to 100,000 clones, more than 60% of them seen just once. Whole-study findings and limits: With later analysis, a missense DCLRE1C variant became linked to TCR beta V- and J-gene trimming. Exclusion applied to some V segments, including TRBV6-2 and TRBV6-3, as they were indistinguishable. Reportedly, cytomegalovirus status was diagnosed with high sensitivity and specificity.

CDR1 is ENHRY and CDR2 is SYGVKD in the germline V gene. Unmatched junction bases numbered 5, after V lost 3 bases and J lost 0 bases. The CDR3 covers 16 residues. Turning to this clone: What it recognizes is unknown.

Sequencing was carried out using PBMCs. The V and J genes are TRBV10-3 and TRBJ2-7, with 10 positions matching TRBD1. This receptor was taken from a man between 18 and 35 years old in good health and CMV-seropositive. This CDR3 reads CAISDRGQGLSYEQYF. CDR3 bases: TGTGCCATCAGTGACCGGGGACAGGGGCTCTCCTACGAGCAGTACTTC.